This TCR beta chain derives from a study of blood T cell repertoires in COVID-19. Study overall: The origin of the acute and convalescent COVID-19 samples was the United States, Italy and Spain.

From germline, CDR1 is MNHEY and CDR2 SVGAGI. This CDR3 region has 11 residues. J gave up 8 bases and V 10 bases, and 5 bases lay outside the gene matches. Assay used: immunoSEQ multiplex PCR; TCRdb lists only in-frame clones, some missing. The sample carries approximately 160,000 clones, around nine tenths recorded once. This clone was recorded a few times. The sequencing input was peripheral blood. The gene calls are TRBV6-5 and TRBJ2-1; TRBD1 matches 7 bases. The source is a man in his 60s with COVID-19, enrolled during active disease. This CDR3 reads CATHRGYEQFF. CDR3 nucleotide sequence: TGTGCCACCCACAGGGGTTATGAGCAGTTCTTC.